The 27 T cell receptor beta chains in this list originate from one sample, sequenced in a study of cytomegalovirus exposure and HLA in healthy donors. Repertoires were generated with immunoSEQ multiplex PCR, while TCRdb's copy carries only in-frame clones and drops some. The sample lists 100,000 to 120,000 clones; approximately 89% were seen once. Sequenced material: PBMCs. Source of these receptors: a woman under 30 in good health and CMV-seronegative.

This clone was counted a single time. The rearrangement links TRBV27 to TRBJ2-3, with D possibly matching TRBD1 (6 bases). V was clipped by 0 bases and J by 6 bases, with 16 bases between them. The germline V gene encodes CDR1 MNHEY and CDR2 SMNVEV (reference sequence). CDR3 size: 16 residues. For the CDR3, the DNA is TGTGCCAGCAGTTTATCGCGGTCAGGGGCTCGGGATACGCAGTATTTT. Protein: CASSLSRSGARDTQYF.

This chain uses TRBV9 with TRBJ2-2, with no clear D. Trimming removed 1 base at V and 1 base at J, with 8 bases between. Germline V lookup: CDR1 SGDLS, CDR2 YYNGEE. CDR3 size: 15 residues. The CDR3 protein is CASSVLSENTGELFF. The CDR3 DNA is TGTGCCAGCAGCGTACTAAGCGAGAACACCGGGGAGCTGTTTTTT.

The chain employs TRBV4-1 and TRBJ1-1; 8 nucleotides match TRBD1. Germline CDR1 is MGHRA and CDR2 is YSYEKL. This CDR3 contains 14 residues. With V trimmed by 2 bases and J by 4 bases, 3 bases remained unmatched. In DNA, the CDR3 is TGCGCCAGCAGCCAAATACAGGGGGGCACTGAAGCTTTCTTT. Its protein product is CASSQIQGGTEAFF.

The chain couples TRBV9 to TRBJ1-6; 7 nucleotides line up with TRBD1. The length of the CDR3 is 15 residues. Germline CDR1 and CDR2: SGDLS and YYNGEE. V gave up 5 bases and J gave up 8 bases; unmatched junction bases: 10. CDR3 sequence (DNA): TGTGCCAGCAGTCAGACAGGGCACCGTGATTCACCCCTCCACTTT. Its translation is CASSQTGHRDSPLHF.

This sequence joins TRBV6-1 and TRBJ1-1, with D uncertain. V was cut by 7 bases and J by 11 bases, with 17 bases left in between. The CDR3 contains 12 residues. Looked up from germline, CDR1 is MNHNS and CDR2 is SASEGT. CDR3 nucleotide sequence: TGTGCCAGCACCGACTTCCCCCCTTACGCTTTCTTT. Translated, it gives CASTDFPPYAFF.

This chain connects TRBV28 to TRBJ2-7; no clear D. The germline V gene encodes CDR1 MDHEN and CDR2 SYDVKM. There are 11 residues in the CDR3. With 1 base removed from V and 5 bases from J, the gap between germline ends came to 3 bases. In DNA form, the CDR3 reads TGTGCCAGCAGTTTATTAGACGAGCAGTACTTC. This translates into CASSLLDEQYF.

This rearrangement joins TRBV27 to TRBJ2-7; 15 positions agree with TRBD2. Per germline, CDR1 MNHEY and CDR2 SMNVEV (reference sequence). This CDR3 has 16 residues. V trimming: 6 bases; J trimming: 2 bases; junction bases outside the gene matches: 5. In nucleotides, the CDR3 is TGTGCCAGCAGGGGACTAGCGGGGGGAAAACCCTACGAGCAGTACTTC. This encodes CASRGLAGGKPYEQYF.

This sequence joins TRBV30 and TRBJ2-7, with 7 bases matching TRBD1. Germline V gene data show CDR1 as GTSNPN and CDR2 as SVGIG (reference sequence). The V segment lost 2 bases and the J segment 2 bases; nucleotides outside the gene matches: 6. CDR3 length equals 14 residues. This CDR3 reads CAWSRGTATYEQYF. Written as DNA, the CDR3 is TGTGCCTGGAGTAGAGGGACAGCAACCTACGAGCAGTACTTC.

This clone was observed a handful of times. This chain joins TRBV27 and TRBJ1-2; no clear D. V lost 3 bases and J lost 4, with 12 bases in between. This CDR3 region has 14 residues. Germline V lookup: CDR1 MNHEY, CDR2 SMNVEV (reference sequence). The CDR3 coding sequence is TGTGCCAGCAGTTTTCTTGGAGACCGCTATGGCTACACCTTC. Its translation is CASSFLGDRYGYTF.

In this sample, this clone turned up once. The chain combines TRBV19 with TRBJ1-2, with D perhaps TRBD1 (6 bases). The CDR3 is made up of 14 amino acids. V was cut by 6 bases and J by 4 bases, with 15 bases left in between. Germline CDR1 reads LNHDA; CDR2 reads SQIVND (reference sequence). The CDR3 here is CASSIDRSLYGYTF. CDR3 DNA: TGTGCCAGTAGCATCGACAGGTCTCTCTATGGCTACACCTTC.

The CDR3 nucleotides are TGCGCCAGCAGCTTGTACCCAGACTACGAGCAGTACTTC. It encodes CASSLYPDYEQYF. The chain carries TRBV5-1 and TRBJ2-7; D not certain. The CDR3 contains 13 residues. Looked up from germline, CDR1 is SGHRS and CDR2 is YFSETQ. V lost 1 base and J 3 bases, leaving 8 bases between the germline ends.

This clone was recorded only once. V gene TRBV5-1 combines with J gene TRBJ2-1; TRBD2 matches 7 bases. This CDR3 spans 15 amino acids. V lost 0 bases, J lost 7 bases, and 7 bases stayed unmatched. Germline CDR1 is SGHRS and CDR2 is YFSETQ. CDR3 coding DNA: TGCGCCAGCAGCTTGGCGACTAGCTTGACTAATGAGCAGTTCTTC. Its translation is CASSLATSLTNEQFF.

In regard to this clone: The sample has other DNA sequences that encode this CDR3 too. J is TRBJ2-7 and V is TRBV4-1; D may be TRBD2 (6 bases). The CDR3 runs to 14 residues. V lost 4 bases and J lost 2, with 12 bases in between. Germline V CDR1 and CDR2: MGHRA, YSYEKL. CDR3 DNA sequence: TGCGCCAGCAGCCCCCGGGACTTCCCCTACGAGCAGTACTTC. Translated: CASSPRDFPYEQYF.

The V and J genes are TRBV10-3 and TRBJ2-1; the match to TRBD1 covers 10 bases. J lost 8 bases, V lost 2 bases, and 3 bases had no gene match. CDR1 and CDR2 (germline): ENHRY, SYGVKD. This CDR3 is built from 14 residues. The CDR3 is CAISETGTGDEQFF. Here the CDR3 DNA reads TGTGCCATCAGTGAGACCGGGACAGGGGATGAGCAGTTCTTC.

V and J are TRBV28 and TRBJ1-6, with 10 bases fitting TRBD1. The CDR3 extends over 15 amino acids. J gave up 10 bases and V 3 bases, and 6 bases lay outside the gene matches. CDR1 is MDHEN and CDR2 is SYDVKM in the germline V gene. Here the CDR3 DNA reads TGTGCCAGCAGTTTGGGACAGGGGAGTAGGTCACCCCTCCACTTT. It encodes CASSLGQGSRSPLHF. Full variable domain (rest looked up from reference TRBV28 and TRBJ1-6): DVKVTQSSRYLVKRTGEKVFLECVQDMDHENMFWYRQDPGLGLRLIYFSYDVKMKEKGDIPEGYSVSREKKERFSLILESASTNQTSMYLCASSLGQGSRSPLHFGNGTRLTVT.

J is TRBJ2-5 and V is TRBV28; 7 nucleotides match TRBD1. V dropped 4 bases and J dropped 2; count of bases not matched to a gene: 7. Germline values: CDR1 MDHEN, CDR2 SYDVKM. The CDR3 has 15 amino acids. The CDR3 protein is CASSSDRVYQETQYF. DNA for the CDR3: TGTGCCAGCAGTTCCGACAGGGTATATCAAGAGACCCAGTACTTC.

V gene TRBV28 combines with J gene TRBJ2-3; D ambiguous. This CDR3 is 11 amino acids long. Germline values: CDR1 MDHEN, CDR2 SYDVKM. Deletions cut 3 bases from V and 7 bases from J, with 5 bases between. The CDR3 DNA is TGTGCCAGCAGTTTGGGCCATACGCAGTATTTT. This encodes CASSLGHTQYF.

The rearrangement uses TRBV29-1 and TRBJ2-3, with no clear D. Per germline, CDR1 SQVTM and CDR2 ANQGSEA. The CDR3 consists of 13 residues. V was clipped by 5 bases and J by 1 base, with 10 bases between them. Here the CDR3 reads CSVPSHGTDTQYF. CDR3 bases: TGCAGCGTTCCTAGTCATGGCACAGATACGCAGTATTTT.

This rearrangement joins TRBV9 to TRBJ1-1, with 10 positions matching TRBD1. Germline assignment: CDR1 SGDLS and CDR2 YYNGEE. This CDR3 has 15 residues. Trimming took 0 bases from V and 4 from J; bases not matched to a gene: 3. CDR3 sequence reads: CASSVGQGAGTEAFF. The DNA of the CDR3 is TGTGCCAGCAGCGTAGGACAGGGGGCAGGCACTGAAGCTTTCTTT.

This clone appeared once. This chain connects TRBV25-1 to TRBJ2-1, with 7 bases aligning to TRBD2. Germline trimming cut 2 bases from V and 8 bases from J; bases unmatched to any gene: 3. Germline loops: CDR1 MGHDK, CDR2 SYGVNS. CDR3 size: 13 residues. This CDR3 reads CASSEKRGDEQFF. CDR3 nucleotide sequence: TGTGCCAGCAGTGAAAAACGGGGGGATGAGCAGTTCTTC.

The V call is TRBV9, the J call TRBJ1-2; D is undetermined. Germline values: CDR1 SGDLS, CDR2 YYNGEE. V was shortened by 1 base and J by 5 bases, with 15 bases between the two germline ends. This CDR3 spans 15 amino acids. DNA of the CDR3: TGTGCCAGCAGCGTAACCGGGGAACCGACGTATGGCTACACCTTC. This translates into CASSVTGEPTYGYTF.

CDR3 region: CASSSRTDRGEKLFF. The CDR3 DNA follows: TGCGCCAGCAGCTCGAGAACTGACAGGGGTGAAAAACTGTTTTTT. The rearrangement joins TRBV5-1 to TRBJ1-4, with 8 bases identical to TRBD1. V lost 3 bases to trimming and J lost 7 bases; unmatched junction nucleotides: 8. The V gene's germline CDR1 is SGHRS and CDR2 YFSETQ. The CDR3 covers 15 residues.

The V gene is TRBV5-1, the J gene TRBJ1-6; D might be TRBD1 (6 bases). This CDR3 comprises 17 residues. Trimming removed 0 bases at V and 11 bases at J, with 21 bases between. The V gene's germline CDR1 is SGHRS and CDR2 YFSETQ. The CDR3 DNA reads as TGCGCCAGCAGCTTGGGTCTGGGGGCAGTCCCCGGGGCACCCCTCCACTTT. This gives the protein CASSLGLGAVPGAPLHF.

This clone has a single count. This chain links TRBV5-1 with TRBJ2-2; 11 nucleotides match TRBD1. This CDR3 region has 18 residues. The germline V gene encodes CDR1 SGHRS and CDR2 YFSETQ. V was clipped by 4 bases and J by 7 bases; unmatched bases: 15. The CDR3 region has the DNA TGCGCCAGCAGCCTCCCTGGGACAGGGGGTAAACTGGGCGGGGAGCTGTTTTTT. It specifies CASSLPGTGGKLGGELFF. The entire variable domain, with the rest obtained from reference TRBV5-1 and TRBJ2-2, is as follows: KAGVTQTPRYLIKTRGQQVTLSCSPISGHRSVSWYQQTPGQGLQFLFEYFSETQRNKGNFPGRFSGRQFSNSRSEMNVSTLELGDSALYLCASSLPGTGGKLGGELFFGEGSRLTVL.

Notes on this clone: Germline and junction disagree at one end, which may indicate a read error. The chain uses TRBV7-2 and TRBJ2-1, with TRBD2 identical over 10 bases. This CDR3 has 11 residues. Germline V gene lookup returns CDR1 SGHTA and CDR2 FQGNSA. The CDR3 reads CASSAGTSVVF. DNA for the CDR3: TGTGCCAGCAGCGCCGGGACTAGCGTAGTCTTC.

The chain recombines TRBV7-2 with TRBJ2-4, with 10 bases aligning to TRBD1. The junction had 5 bases not matched to a gene; V was cut back by 5 bases and J by 7 bases. The CDR3 loop spans 14 amino acids. Germline-derived CDR1 and CDR2 are SGHTA and FQGNSA. Written as DNA, the CDR3 is TGTGCCAGCAGCCTCGGGACAGGGGTCAACATTCAGTACTTC. Translation gives CASSLGTGVNIQYF. Complete variable domain (other parts from reference TRBV7-2 and TRBJ2-4): GAGVSQSPSNKVTEKGKDVELRCDPISGHTALYWYRQSLGQGLEFLIYFQGNSAPDKSGLPSDRFSAERTGGSVSTLTIQRTQQEDSAVYLCASSLGTGVNIQYFGAGTRLSVL.

The rearrangement links TRBV2 to TRBJ1-2; 9 bases line up with TRBD1. The ends lost 10 bases at V and 7 bases at J; junction bases unmatched: 10. CDR1 and CDR2 from the germline V gene are SNHLY and FYNNEI. CDR3 length equals 13 residues. CDR3 in amino acids: CATMWDRAGGYTF. CDR3 coding DNA: TGTGCCACGATGTGGGACAGGGCGGGTGGCTACACCTTC.